One and the same sample provided the 23 T cell receptor beta chains below, sequenced in a study of cytomegalovirus exposure and HLA in healthy donors. Vbeta (60) and Jbeta (13) primers were used in the PCR. Method: immunoSEQ multiplex PCR; TCRdb's copy keeps in-frame clones and lacks some. The sample holds 65,000 to 95,000 clones. Sequencing was done on a sample of PBMCs. The receptors here all came from a female donor in good health and CMV-seropositive.

The J gene is TRBJ2-3, the V gene TRBV6-5; 10 positions match TRBD2. Germline CDR1 and CDR2: MNHEY and SVGAGI. Trimming took 4 bases from V and 2 from J; bases not matched to a gene: 6. This CDR3 spans 16 amino acids. The CDR3 DNA sequence: TGTGCCAGCAGTTCGGGACTAGCGTACTACACAGATACGCAGTATTTT. As protein: CASSSGLAYYTDTQYF.

The rearrangement joins TRBV4-1 to TRBJ2-7; TRBD2 matches at 10 bases. Germline trimming cut 1 base from V and 9 bases from J; bases unmatched to any gene: 24. From germline, CDR1 is MGHRA and CDR2 YSYEKL. This CDR3 region has 20 residues. The CDR3 DNA reads as TGCGCCAGCAGCCAAGTACCGACAACTAGCGGGGTAGTTTCGCGGCGTTCGCAGTACTTC. Its translation is CASSQVPTTSGVVSRRSQYF.

The chain has TRBV11-2 and TRBJ2-5, with D hard to call. Germline assignment: CDR1 SGHAT and CDR2 FQNNGV. V lost 8 bases and J lost 4, with 11 bases in between. This CDR3 contains 12 residues. CDR3 region: CASSRVAETQYF. As DNA, the CDR3 is TGTGCCAGCTCCCGGGTGGCAGAGACCCAGTACTTC.

The V gene is TRBV19, the J gene TRBJ2-7, with 12 positions matching TRBD1. The CDR3 is 15 amino acids. V trimming: 4 bases; J trimming: 7 bases; junction bases outside the gene matches: 8. Germline CDR1 and CDR2: LNHDA and SQIVND (reference sequence). The CDR3 nucleotides read TGTGCCAGTAGTACTTCGGGACAGGGGGCGCGGGAGCAGTACTTC. It yields the protein CASSTSGQGAREQYF.

This chain joins TRBV27 and TRBJ2-3; 13 bases are shared with TRBD2. There are 16 residues in the CDR3. J was trimmed by 2 bases and V by 6 bases; bases with no gene match: 5. The germline V gene has CDR1 MNHEY and CDR2 SMNVEV (reference sequence). The CDR3 DNA follows: TGTGCCAGCAGACTTGGGACTAGCGGGAACACAGATACGCAGTATTTT. This codes for CASRLGTSGNTDTQYF.

The chain carries TRBV9 and TRBJ2-5, with 9 bases matching TRBD2. J lost 1 base, V lost 0 bases, and 7 bases had no gene match. CDR1 is SGDLS, CDR2 YYNGEE, per germline. The CDR3 spans 17 residues. The CDR3 protein is CASSVALGSGSQETQYF. The CDR3 DNA is TGTGCCAGCAGCGTAGCTTTGGGTAGCGGGAGCCAAGAGACCCAGTACTTC.

The rearrangement uses TRBV11-2 and TRBJ1-5; D gene uncertain. Looked up from germline, CDR1 is SGHAT and CDR2 is FQNNGV. CDR3 length equals 16 residues. The V gene lost 1 base and the J gene lost 4 bases, with 14 bases spanning the gap. In nucleotides, the CDR3 is TGTGCCAGCAGCTTAGGAGGCAGCGGTTCAAATCAGCCCCAGCATTTT. This gives the protein CASSLGGSGSNQPQHF.

The chain carries TRBV30 and TRBJ1-1; D possibly corresponds to TRBD1 (5 bases). Germline lookup yields CDR1 GTSNPN and CDR2 SVGIG (reference sequence). V shed 5 bases and J shed 4 bases, with 14 bases lying between them. This CDR3 comprises 13 residues. The CDR3 spells CAWSGGATTEAFF. CDR3 DNA: TGTGCCTGGTCCGGGGGTGCAACCACTGAAGCTTTCTTT.

V is TRBV30 and J is TRBJ1-3; TRBD1 might be the D (5 bases). The CDR3 spans 13 residues. The V gene lost 0 bases and the J gene lost 4 bases, with 7 bases spanning the gap. Germline-derived CDR1 and CDR2 are GTSNPN and SVGIG (reference sequence). In nucleotides, the CDR3 is TGTGCCTGGAGTGTATCAGGGGGAAACACCATATATTTT. This encodes CAWSVSGGNTIYF.

J is TRBJ1-4 and V is TRBV4-1, with D hard to call. With 0 bases removed from V and 7 bases from J, the gap between germline ends came to 15 bases. The germline CDR1 and CDR2 sequences are MGHRA and YSYEKL. This CDR3 spans 16 amino acids. The CDR3 nucleotides are TGCGCCAGCAGCCAAGATTTGCGGGCCGATCGTGAAAAACTGTTTTTT. Translated: CASSQDLRADREKLFF.

V gene TRBV29-1 combines with J gene TRBJ2-7; 7 bases agree with TRBD1. Germline loops: CDR1 SQVTM, CDR2 ANQGSEA. V lost 6 bases, J lost 4 bases, and 6 bases stayed unmatched. This CDR3 has 12 residues. The CDR3 is CSVAGTAYEQYF. CDR3 DNA sequence: TGCAGCGTAGCCGGGACAGCTTACGAGCAGTACTTC.

The chain couples TRBV30 to TRBJ2-7; possible D gene TRBD2, 7 bases. The ends were cut back, 0 bases at V and 2 bases at J, with 11 bases in the middle. Germline assignment: CDR1 GTSNPN and CDR2 SVGIG (reference sequence). The CDR3 is 14 amino acids. For the CDR3, the DNA is TGTGCCTGGAGTGTACAAGGGGGGGCCTACGAGCAGTACTTC. Its protein is CAWSVQGGAYEQYF.

V and J are TRBV27 and TRBJ2-7, with 8 bases fitting TRBD2. This CDR3 contains 13 residues. The junction had 3 bases not matched to a gene; V was cut back by 5 bases and J by 3 bases. Germline CDR1 and CDR2: MNHEY and SMNVEV (reference sequence). The CDR3 reads CASSRTSNYEQYF. As DNA, the CDR3 is TGTGCCAGCAGTCGGACTAGCAACTACGAGCAGTACTTC.

The gene calls are TRBV9 and TRBJ2-7, with 7 bases fitting TRBD2. V was pared by 4 bases and J by 2 bases, with 6 bases of the junction left unmatched. The CDR3 is 14 amino acids. Per germline, CDR1 SGDLS and CDR2 YYNGEE. The CDR3: CASSPRAGAYEQYF. The CDR3, as DNA: TGTGCCAGCAGCCCCCGGGCGGGGGCCTACGAGCAGTACTTC.

The CDR3 DNA reads TGTGCCAGCAGTTTAGGGGGGATGAGAAACACAGATACGCAGTATTTT. The encoded protein is CASSLGGMRNTDTQYF. The chain is built from TRBV28 and TRBJ2-3, with a possible D match to TRBD2 (6 bases). The V gene's germline CDR1 is MDHEN and CDR2 SYDVKM. The V end was cut by 2 bases, the J end by 2 bases, with 14 bases between. The CDR3 is made up of 16 amino acids.

V gene TRBV11-1 combines with J gene TRBJ2-6, with a weak D call TRBD2 (5 bases). Germline V CDR1 and CDR2: SGHAT, FQDESV (reference sequence). The V gene lost 2 bases and the J gene lost 0 bases, with 11 bases spanning the gap. CDR3 size: 17 residues. CDR3 region: CASSLNTRGSGANVLTF. CDR3 coding DNA: TGTGCCAGCAGCTTAAATACTCGGGGCTCTGGGGCCAACGTCCTGACTTTC.

The chain has TRBV5-4 and TRBJ1-4; no definite D call. Germline CDR1 reads SGHNT; CDR2 reads YYREEE (reference sequence). Trimming pared 0 bases from V and 8 bases from J, leaving 11 bases between. This CDR3 contains 14 residues. In nucleotides, the CDR3 is TGTGCCAGCAGCTTGGACACCGGAGAAGAAAAACTGTTTTTT. Its translation is CASSLDTGEEKLFF.

The chain has TRBV5-4 and TRBJ1-2; D is unresolved. Per the germline V gene, CDR1 is SGHNT and CDR2 is YYREEE (reference sequence). V lost 1 base and J lost 4, with 8 bases in between. This CDR3 contains 13 residues. The CDR3 DNA sequence: TGTGCCAGCAGCTTGAGAGGGATCTATGGCTACACCTTC. Translated: CASSLRGIYGYTF.

This chain's CDR3 is CAWSVRTGWNEQFF. In DNA form, the CDR3 reads TGTGCCTGGAGTGTACGGACAGGGTGGAATGAGCAGTTCTTC. The gene calls are TRBV30 and TRBJ2-1, with 8 bases fitting TRBD1. Germline CDR1 and CDR2: GTSNPN and SVGIG (reference sequence). V was pared by 0 bases and J by 7 bases, with 5 bases of the junction left unmatched. The CDR3 contains 14 residues. Variable domain in full (rest from reference TRBV30 and TRBJ2-1): SQTIHQWPATLVQPVGSPLSLECTVEGTSNPNLYWYRQAAGRGLQLLFYSVGIGQISSEVPQNLSASRPQDRQFILSSKKLLLSDSGFYLCAWSVRTGWNEQFFGPGTRLTVL.

The gene calls are TRBV6-6 and TRBJ1-1, with D unresolved. This CDR3 spans 11 amino acids. Trimming stripped 7 bases from V and 3 bases from J, with 6 bases between. CDR1 is MNHNY, CDR2 SVGAGI, per germline (reference sequence). The CDR3 is CASNQYTEAFF. The DNA of the CDR3 is TGTGCCAGCAATCAGTACACTGAAGCTTTCTTT.

The rearrangement joins TRBV4-3 to TRBJ2-3; 8 bases are shared with TRBD2. The germline CDR1 and CDR2 sequences are LGHNA and YSLEER. The ends lost 4 bases at V and 1 base at J; junction bases unmatched: 13. The CDR3 consists of 18 residues. CDR3 coding DNA: TGCGCCAGCAGCCGCTATCTGGAGGGGCGGGGGGGCACAGATACGCAGTATTTT. It translates to CASSRYLEGRGGTDTQYF.

This chain uses TRBV5-1 with TRBJ1-1; possible D gene TRBD1, 6 bases. Germline CDR1 is SGHRS and CDR2 is YFSETQ. The CDR3 extends over 15 amino acids. The V end lost 4 bases, the J end lost 2 bases, and 15 bases lay between the germline ends. This CDR3 is CASSADGQRNTEAFF. The CDR3 coding sequence is TGCGCCAGCAGCGCGGACGGACAGAGAAACACTGAAGCTTTCTTT.

The chain has TRBV4-1 and TRBJ2-7; D is unresolved. Trimming removed 3 bases from V and 3 bases from J, with 9 bases in between. Germline V gene sequence: CDR1 MGHRA, CDR2 YSYEKL. The CDR3 is 13 residues long. The CDR3 sequence is CASSQGYSYEQYF. CDR3 coding DNA: TGCGCCAGCAGCCAGGGTTACAGCTACGAGCAGTACTTC.